What follows describes a single TCR beta chain. The sample is drawn from a study of blood T cell repertoires in COVID-19. Sequencing used immunoSEQ multiplex PCR; TCRdb keeps in-frame clones, though not all of them. The sample yields some 170,000 clones, approximately 88% seen once. The material sequenced was peripheral blood. The origin of this receptor is a woman aged 80 or older with active or convalescent COVID-19.

In DNA form, the CDR3 reads TGCGCCAGCAGTAACCTCCAGGCCGGCCGCGGGTCTGAAGCTTTCTTT. Residues: CASSNLQAGRGSEAFF. V and J are TRBV10-2 and TRBJ1-1; no firm D call. In germline, CDR1 is WSHSY, CDR2 SAAADI. The CDR3 extends over 16 amino acids. V lost 5 bases and J 6 bases, leaving 22 bases between the germline ends.